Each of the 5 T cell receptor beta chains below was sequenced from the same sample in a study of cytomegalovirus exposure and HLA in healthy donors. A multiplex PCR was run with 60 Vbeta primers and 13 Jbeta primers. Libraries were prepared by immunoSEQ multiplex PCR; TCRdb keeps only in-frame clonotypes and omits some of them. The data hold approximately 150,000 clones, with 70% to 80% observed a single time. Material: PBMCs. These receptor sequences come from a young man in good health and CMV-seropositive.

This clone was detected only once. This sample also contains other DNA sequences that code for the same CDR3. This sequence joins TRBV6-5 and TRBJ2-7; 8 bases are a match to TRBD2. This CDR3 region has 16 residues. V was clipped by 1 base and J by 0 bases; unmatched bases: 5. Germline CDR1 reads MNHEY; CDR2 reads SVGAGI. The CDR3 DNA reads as TGTGCCAGCAGTTACTTTACTAGCGGACCCTCCTACGAGCAGTACTTC. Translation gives CASSYFTSGPSYEQYF.

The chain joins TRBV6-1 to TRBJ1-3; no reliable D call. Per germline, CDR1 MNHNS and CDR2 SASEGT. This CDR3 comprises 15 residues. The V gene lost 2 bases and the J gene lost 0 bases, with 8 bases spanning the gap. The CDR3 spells CASSEYKYSGNTIYF. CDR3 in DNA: TGTGCCAGCAGTGAATACAAATACTCTGGAAACACCATATATTTT.

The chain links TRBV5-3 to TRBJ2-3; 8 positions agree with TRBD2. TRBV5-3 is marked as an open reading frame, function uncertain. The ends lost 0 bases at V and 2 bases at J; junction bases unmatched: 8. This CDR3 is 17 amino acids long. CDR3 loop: CARSLAGSGRVTDTQYF. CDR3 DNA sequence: TGTGCCAGAAGCTTGGCTGGGAGCGGGAGAGTCACAGATACGCAGTATTTT.

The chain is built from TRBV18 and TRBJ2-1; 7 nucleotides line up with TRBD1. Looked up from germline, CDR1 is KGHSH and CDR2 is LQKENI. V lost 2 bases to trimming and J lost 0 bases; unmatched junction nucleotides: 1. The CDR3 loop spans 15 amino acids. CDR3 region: CASSPGTASYNEQFF. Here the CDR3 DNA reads TGTGCCAGCTCACCAGGGACAGCCTCCTACAATGAGCAGTTCTTC. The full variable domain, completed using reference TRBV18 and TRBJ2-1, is NAGVMQNPRHLVRRRGQEARLRCSPMKGHSHVYWYRQLPEEGLKFMVYLQKENIIDESGMPKERFSAEFPKEGPSILRIQQVVRGDSAAYFCASSPGTASYNEQFFGPGTRLTVL.

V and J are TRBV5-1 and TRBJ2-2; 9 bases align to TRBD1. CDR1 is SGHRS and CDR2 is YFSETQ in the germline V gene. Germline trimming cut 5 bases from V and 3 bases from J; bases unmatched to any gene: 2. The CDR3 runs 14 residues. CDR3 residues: CASRQGADTGELFF. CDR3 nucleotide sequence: TGCGCCAGCAGACAGGGGGCCGACACCGGGGAGCTGTTTTTT.